A single sample gave rise to the 28 T cell receptor beta chains below, sequenced in a study of OX40 agonist ivuxolimab in advanced cancers. Sequencing used immunoSEQ multiplex PCR; TCRdb keeps in-frame clones, though not all of them. The sample carries approximately 76,000 clones, over 75% recorded once. The sequencing used CD4+ or CD8+ T cells sorted from blood, collected in a trial of the OX40 agonist ivuxolimab. Every receptor here comes from an adult with an advanced solid tumor such as melanoma, head and neck, liver or kidney cancer.

The V and J genes are TRBV4-2 and TRBJ1-1; D remains unclear. This CDR3 contains 14 residues. Germline values: CDR1 LGHNA, CDR2 YNFKEQ. V shed 0 bases and J shed 0 bases, with 5 bases lying between them. The CDR3 here is CASSQDGVNTEAFF. DNA for the CDR3: TGTGCCAGCAGCCAAGATGGGGTGAACACTGAAGCTTTCTTT.

The rearrangement uses TRBV2 and TRBJ1-5, with TRBD1 matching over 10 bases. The V segment lost 8 bases and the J segment 0 bases; nucleotides outside the gene matches: 4. The CDR3 consists of 15 residues. The germline CDR1 and CDR2 sequences are SNHLY and FYNNEI. For the CDR3, the DNA is TGTGCCAGCGGGGGACAGGGGAGTAGCAATCAGCCCCAGCATTTT. Its translation is CASGGQGSSNQPQHF.

The rearrangement links TRBV6-4 to TRBJ1-2, with D possibly being TRBD1 (6 bases). The germline CDR1 and CDR2 sequences are MRHNA and SNTAGT. This CDR3 has 13 amino acids. Trimming took 10 bases from V and 8 from J, leaving 20 bases between them. The CDR3 here is CAIRTRTALGYTF. For the CDR3, the DNA is TGTGCCATCAGAACACGGACAGCTCTGGGCTACACCTTC.

The chain joins TRBV7-3 to TRBJ2-2; D is uncertain. The CDR3 is 15 residues long. Trimming removed 5 bases from V and 2 bases from J, with 12 bases in between. The V gene's germline CDR1 is SGHTA and CDR2 FQGTGA. The CDR3 coding sequence is TGTGCCAGCAGCCTGAGACACACCAACACCGGGGAGCTGTTTTTT. Its translation is CASSLRHTNTGELFF.

The chain recombines TRBV20-1 with TRBJ2-1, with D hard to call. There are 11 residues in the CDR3. Trimming shortened V by 3 bases and J by 10 bases, and 10 bases separated the two germline ends. The germline V gene has CDR1 DFQATT and CDR2 SNEGSKA (reference sequence). Here the CDR3 DNA reads TGCAGTGCTAGGGGTGGGCGGGAGCAGTTCTTC. It is translated as CSARGGREQFF.

The V and J genes are TRBV2 and TRBJ2-7; 9 bases agree with TRBD2. The CDR3 is 15 amino acids. CDR1 and CDR2 (germline): SNHLY, FYNNEI. V lost 0 bases and J lost 6; bases outside the gene matches: 6. CDR3 in amino acids: CASSEASSGIGEQYF. The CDR3 DNA reads TGTGCCAGCAGTGAAGCCTCTAGCGGGATAGGCGAGCAGTACTTC.

The V gene is TRBV5-4, the J gene TRBJ2-2, with TRBD1 matching over 9 bases. The V segment lost 0 bases and the J segment 8 bases; nucleotides outside the gene matches: 5. The V gene's germline CDR1 is SGHNT and CDR2 YYREEE (reference sequence). This CDR3 is built from 15 residues. The CDR3 loop is CASSLAGTGFGELFF. The CDR3 DNA is TGTGCCAGCAGCTTGGCCGGGACAGGGTTTGGGGAGCTGTTTTTT. Full variable domain (remainder filled in from reference TRBV5-4 and TRBJ2-2): ETGVTQSPTHLIKTRGQQVTLRCSSQSGHNTVSWYQQALGQGPQFIFQYYREEENGRGNFPPRFSGLQFPNYSSELNVNALELDDSALYLCASSLAGTGFGELFFGEGSRLTVL.

The rearrangement uses TRBV19 and TRBJ2-7; weak D call: TRBD1 (6 bases). V was clipped by 4 bases and J by 3 bases, with 10 bases between them. The CDR3 runs 13 residues. CDR1 is LNHDA and CDR2 is SQIVND in the germline V gene (reference sequence). CDR3 bases: TGTGCCAGTAGTAAACAGGGAAACTACGAGCAGTACTTC. This codes for CASSKQGNYEQYF.

This rearrangement joins TRBV11-2 to TRBJ2-7; unclear D gene. The germline V gene encodes CDR1 SGHAT and CDR2 FQNNGV. The CDR3 sequence is 13 residues long. Trimming left V 1 base short and J 1 base short, with 5 bases between. CDR3 coding DNA: TGTGCCAGCAGCTTAGCAGAATCCTACGAGCAGTACTTC. Translated: CASSLAESYEQYF.

As regards this clone: Other DNA sequences in the sample encode the same CDR3. This chain links TRBV19 with TRBJ2-3; D may be TRBD1 or TRBD2 (5 bases each). The CDR3 runs to 13 residues. V was shortened by 5 bases and J by 1 base, with 7 bases between the two germline ends. Germline V gene lookup returns CDR1 LNHDA and CDR2 SQIVND (reference sequence). The CDR3 is CASSGGRTDTQYF. For the CDR3, the DNA is TGTGCCAGTAGTGGGGGTCGCACAGATACGCAGTATTTT.

This clone was seen a handful of times. The rearrangement joins TRBV7-9 to TRBJ1-2; 10 bases align to TRBD1. This CDR3 region has 18 residues. V trimming: 2 bases; J trimming: 0 bases; junction bases outside the gene matches: 9. Per the germline V gene, CDR1 is SEHNR and CDR2 is FQNEAQ (reference sequence). The CDR3 region has the DNA TGTGCCAGCAGCTTAAGGCACGGGACAGGGGCCTCTAACTATGGCTACACCTTC. Amino acid sequence: CASSLRHGTGASNYGYTF.

The rearrangement joins TRBV27 to TRBJ2-7; D ambiguous. Germline CDR1 MNHEY, CDR2 SMNVEV (reference sequence). The CDR3 is 14 residues long. The V gene lost 5 bases and the J gene lost 0 bases, with 11 bases spanning the gap. The CDR3: CASSTYWSSYEQYF. The CDR3 DNA is TGTGCCAGCAGTACCTACTGGAGCTCCTACGAGCAGTACTTC.

The CDR3 coding sequence is TGTGCCAGCAGTGAACAAGCCCCCAATCAGCCCCAGCATTTT. Translated, it gives CASSEQAPNQPQHF. The V call is TRBV6-1, the J call TRBJ1-5; D call uncertain. Trimming removed 2 bases at V and 3 bases at J, with 8 bases between. Germline V CDR1 and CDR2: MNHNS, SASEGT. The CDR3 totals 14 residues.

The J gene is TRBJ2-5, the V gene TRBV7-9; 8 bases are shared with TRBD1. V dropped 5 bases and J dropped 5; count of bases not matched to a gene: 4. Looked up from germline, CDR1 is SEHNR and CDR2 is FQNEAQ (reference sequence). The CDR3 is 13 residues long. The DNA for the CDR3 is TGTGCCAGCAGCCCGGACAGGGTGGAGACCCAGTACTTC. Residues: CASSPDRVETQYF.

The chain combines TRBV19 with TRBJ2-3; D call uncertain. CDR1 is LNHDA, CDR2 SQIVND, per germline (reference sequence). This CDR3 spans 16 amino acids. V gave up 1 base and J gave up 0 bases, with 11 bases separating them. The CDR3 DNA sequence: TGTGCCAGTAGTATAGCTTCGGTCCCTAGCACAGATACGCAGTATTTT. This gives the protein CASSIASVPSTDTQYF.

Written as DNA, the CDR3 is TGTGCCAGCAGATGGGGCGGGGGGCCGAACACCGGGGAGCTGTTTTTT. Translation: CASRWGGGPNTGELFF. The genes are TRBV5-4 and TRBJ2-2, with 8 bases aligning to TRBD2. V lost 5 bases and J lost 0; bases outside the gene matches: 6. The germline gives CDR1 SGHNT, CDR2 YYREEE (reference sequence). The CDR3 runs 16 residues.

This chain uses TRBV7-9 with TRBJ1-1; TRBD1 matches 7 bases. There are 15 residues in the CDR3. The J segment lost 3 bases and the V segment lost 4 bases, leaving 8 bases of the junction unmatched. Germline V CDR1 and CDR2: SEHNR, FQNEAQ (reference sequence). In DNA form, the CDR3 reads TGTGCCAGCAGCTCAAGACAGGGAGGGGACACTGAAGCTTTCTTT. Amino acids: CASSSRQGGDTEAFF.

The V call is TRBV19, the J call TRBJ1-5, with 9 nucleotides matching TRBD1. The germline V gene has CDR1 LNHDA and CDR2 SQIVND (reference sequence). Trimming removed 6 bases from V and 5 bases from J; junction bases left unmatched: 5. This CDR3 comprises 14 residues. CDR3 protein: CASSTGQGHQPQHF. As DNA, the CDR3 is TGTGCCAGTAGCACCGGACAGGGGCATCAGCCCCAGCATTTT.

The rearrangement joins TRBV29-1 to TRBJ1-1, with D perhaps TRBD1 (6 bases). CDR1 is SQVTM and CDR2 is ANQGSEA in the germline V gene. CDR3 length equals 14 residues. V shed 0 bases and J shed 4 bases, with 12 bases lying between them. CDR3 amino acids: CSVEDLGGGTEAFF. The CDR3 bases are TGCAGCGTTGAAGATTTAGGAGGGGGCACTGAAGCTTTCTTT.

A few counts support this clone. The chain couples TRBV18 to TRBJ1-4, with D unclear. Germline V CDR1 and CDR2: KGHSH, LQKENI. The CDR3 consists of 16 residues. V was cut by 2 bases and J by 6 bases, with 16 bases left in between. CDR3 loop: CASSPGSYPRDEKLFF. CDR3 sequence (DNA): TGTGCCAGCTCACCAGGCTCCTACCCCCGGGATGAAAAACTGTTTTTT.

As concerns this clone: Other DNA sequences in the sample encode the same CDR3. The chain carries TRBV4-3 and TRBJ2-7; 9 bases match TRBD1. Germline V gene sequence: CDR1 LGHNA, CDR2 YSLEER. V lost 1 base and J lost 3; bases outside the gene matches: 1. This CDR3 contains 14 residues. The CDR3 is CASSQGTGDYEQYF. In DNA, the CDR3 is TGCGCCAGCAGCCAAGGGACAGGGGACTACGAGCAGTACTTC.

The V and J genes are TRBV10-1 and TRBJ2-1, with unresolved D. The length of the CDR3 is 13 residues. Germline-derived CDR1 and CDR2 are WNHNN and SYGVQD (reference sequence). With 0 bases removed from V and 6 bases from J, the gap between germline ends came to 6 bases. CDR3: CASSESGTNEQFF. The CDR3 DNA reads TGCGCCAGCAGTGAGTCGGGTACCAATGAGCAGTTCTTC.

The chain links TRBV5-6 to TRBJ2-4, with D tentatively TRBD2 (6 bases). V lost 2 bases and J 7 bases, leaving 10 bases between the germline ends. The CDR3 is made up of 13 amino acids. The germline V gene encodes CDR1 SGHDT and CDR2 YYEEEE. The CDR3 protein is CASSFGTGNIQYF. The CDR3 nucleotides read TGTGCCAGCAGCTTCGGGACTGGGAACATTCAGTACTTC.

The genes are TRBV5-1 and TRBJ2-7; no firm D call. V dropped 3 bases and J dropped 3 bases, with 10 bases sitting between them. The CDR3 spans 13 residues. CDR1 is SGHRS, CDR2 YFSETQ, per germline. CDR3 loop: CASSSGSHYEQYF. The DNA for the CDR3 is TGCGCCAGCAGCTCGGGCAGCCACTACGAGCAGTACTTC.

This sequence joins TRBV27 and TRBJ2-2, with no clear D. V was cut by 1 base and J by 6 bases, with 6 bases left in between. Germline V gene lookup returns CDR1 MNHEY and CDR2 SMNVEV (reference sequence). CDR3 length: 13 amino acids. CDR3: CASSLFAAGELFF. DNA of the CDR3: TGTGCCAGCAGTTTATTCGCGGCCGGGGAGCTGTTTTTT.

This clone showed up just a few times. The chain recombines TRBV7-3 with TRBJ1-1; D call uncertain. Germline CDR1 and CDR2: SGHTA and FQGTGA. The CDR3 extends over 13 amino acids. Trimming took 1 base from V and 7 from J, leaving 10 bases between them. This CDR3 is CASSLSSYDEAFF. The CDR3 DNA sequence: TGTGCCAGCAGCTTAAGTTCGTATGATGAAGCTTTCTTT.

The chain is built from TRBV4-3 and TRBJ2-7, with TRBD1 identical over 8 bases. The germline CDR1 and CDR2 sequences are LGHNA and YSLEER. The CDR3 loop spans 14 amino acids. Trimming cost V 4 bases and J 3 bases; bases outside gene matches: 5. The CDR3 sequence: CASSRTGSNYEQYF. CDR3 sequence (DNA): TGCGCCAGCAGCCGGACAGGGAGTAACTACGAGCAGTACTTC.

J is TRBJ1-4 and V is TRBV29-1; TRBD1 agrees at 7 bases. The CDR3 covers 13 residues. Germline CDR1 reads SQVTM; CDR2 reads ANQGSEA. V gave up 4 bases and J gave up 7 bases; unmatched junction bases: 6. CDR3 region: CSVARQGGEKLFF. The CDR3 DNA follows: TGCAGCGTTGCGCGACAGGGAGGTGAAAAACTGTTTTTT.